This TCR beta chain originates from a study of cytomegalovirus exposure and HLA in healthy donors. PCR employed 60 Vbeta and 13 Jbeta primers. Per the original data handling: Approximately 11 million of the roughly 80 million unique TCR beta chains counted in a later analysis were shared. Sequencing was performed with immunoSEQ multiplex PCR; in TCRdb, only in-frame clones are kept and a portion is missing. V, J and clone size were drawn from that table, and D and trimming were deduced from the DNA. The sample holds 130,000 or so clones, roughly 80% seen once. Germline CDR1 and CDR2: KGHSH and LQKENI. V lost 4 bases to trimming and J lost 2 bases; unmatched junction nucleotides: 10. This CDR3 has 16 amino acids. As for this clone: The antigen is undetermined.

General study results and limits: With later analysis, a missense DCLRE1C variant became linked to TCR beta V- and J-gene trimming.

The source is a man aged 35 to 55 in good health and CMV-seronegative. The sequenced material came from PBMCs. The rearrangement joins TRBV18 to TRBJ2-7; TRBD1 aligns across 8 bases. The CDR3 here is CASSRQRDRSTYEQYF. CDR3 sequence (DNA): TGTGCCAGCTCACGACAACGGGACAGGTCTACCTACGAGCAGTACTTC. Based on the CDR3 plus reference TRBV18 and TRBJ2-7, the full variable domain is NAGVMQNPRHLVRRRGQEARLRCSPMKGHSHVYWYRQLPEEGLKFMVYLQKENIIDESGMPKERFSAEFPKEGPSILRIQQVVRGDSAAYFCASSRQRDRSTYEQYFGPGTRLTVT.